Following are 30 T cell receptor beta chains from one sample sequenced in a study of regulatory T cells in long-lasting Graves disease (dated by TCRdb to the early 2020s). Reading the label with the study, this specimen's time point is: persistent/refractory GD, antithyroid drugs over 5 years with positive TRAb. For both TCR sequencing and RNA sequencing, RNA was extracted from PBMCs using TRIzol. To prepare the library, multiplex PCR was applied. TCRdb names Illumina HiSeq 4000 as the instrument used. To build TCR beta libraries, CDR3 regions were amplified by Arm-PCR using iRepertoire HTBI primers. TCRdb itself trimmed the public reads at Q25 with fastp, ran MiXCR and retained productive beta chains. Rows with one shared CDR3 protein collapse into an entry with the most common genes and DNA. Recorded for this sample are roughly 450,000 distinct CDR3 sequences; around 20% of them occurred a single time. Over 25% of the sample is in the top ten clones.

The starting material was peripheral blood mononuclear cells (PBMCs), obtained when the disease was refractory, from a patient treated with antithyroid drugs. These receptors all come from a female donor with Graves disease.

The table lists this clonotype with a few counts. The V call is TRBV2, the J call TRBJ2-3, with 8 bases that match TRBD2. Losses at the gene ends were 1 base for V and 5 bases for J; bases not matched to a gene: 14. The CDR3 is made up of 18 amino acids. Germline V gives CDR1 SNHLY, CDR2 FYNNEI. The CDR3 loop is CASSEEWLPTAGEDTQYF. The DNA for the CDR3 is TGTGCCAGCAGTGAAGAATGGTTGCCTACAGCGGGAGAAGATACGCAGTATTTT.

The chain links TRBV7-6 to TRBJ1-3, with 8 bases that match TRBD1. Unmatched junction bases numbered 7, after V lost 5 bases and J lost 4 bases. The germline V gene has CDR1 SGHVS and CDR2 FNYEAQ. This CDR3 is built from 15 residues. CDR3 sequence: CASSPGQGLGNTIYF. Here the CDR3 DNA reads TGTGCCAGCAGCCCTGGACAGGGACTGGGAAACACCATATATTTT. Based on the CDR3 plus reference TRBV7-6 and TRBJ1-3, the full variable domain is GAGVSQSPRYKVTKRGQDVALRCDPISGHVSLYWYRQALGQGPEFLTYFNYEAQQDKSGLPNDRFSAERPEGSISTLTIQRTEQRDSAMYRCASSPGQGLGNTIYFGEGSWLTVV.

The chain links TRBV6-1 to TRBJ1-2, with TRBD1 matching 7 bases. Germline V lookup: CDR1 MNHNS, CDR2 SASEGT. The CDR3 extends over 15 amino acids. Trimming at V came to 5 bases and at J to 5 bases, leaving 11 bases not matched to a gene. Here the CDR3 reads CASSSSRAGGYGYTF. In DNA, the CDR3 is TGTGCCAGCAGTAGCTCGCGGGCAGGGGGGTATGGCTACACCTTC.

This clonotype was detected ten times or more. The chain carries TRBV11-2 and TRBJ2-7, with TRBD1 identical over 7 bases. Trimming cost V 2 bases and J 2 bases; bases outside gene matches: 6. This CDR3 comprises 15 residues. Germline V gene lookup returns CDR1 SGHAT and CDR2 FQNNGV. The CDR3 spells CASSLSDRVTYEQYF. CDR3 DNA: TGTGCCAGCAGCTTATCCGACAGGGTGACCTACGAGCAGTACTTC.

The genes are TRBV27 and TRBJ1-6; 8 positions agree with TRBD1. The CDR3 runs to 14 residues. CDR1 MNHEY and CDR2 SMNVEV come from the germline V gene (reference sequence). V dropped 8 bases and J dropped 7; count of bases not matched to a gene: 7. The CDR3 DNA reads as TGTGCCAGCCGGAGGACAGGGCCGAATTCACCCCTCCACTTT. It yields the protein CASRRTGPNSPLHF.

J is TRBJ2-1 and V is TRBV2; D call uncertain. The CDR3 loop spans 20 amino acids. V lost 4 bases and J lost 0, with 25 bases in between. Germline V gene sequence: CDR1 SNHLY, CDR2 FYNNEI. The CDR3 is CASSAPTRAPTPRSYNEQFF. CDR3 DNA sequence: TGTGCCAGCAGTGCCCCGACACGTGCCCCTACCCCTCGCTCCTACAATGAGCAGTTCTTC.

This CDR3 reads CASGQTGTHYEQYF. In nucleotides, the CDR3 is TGCGCCAGCGGTCAGACAGGGACTCACTACGAGCAGTACTTC. The gene calls are TRBV5-1 and TRBJ2-7, with a weak D call TRBD1 (7 bases). V lost 7 bases to trimming and J lost 3 bases, with 17 bases between them. CDR1 is SGHRS, CDR2 YFSETQ, per germline. The CDR3 consists of 14 residues.

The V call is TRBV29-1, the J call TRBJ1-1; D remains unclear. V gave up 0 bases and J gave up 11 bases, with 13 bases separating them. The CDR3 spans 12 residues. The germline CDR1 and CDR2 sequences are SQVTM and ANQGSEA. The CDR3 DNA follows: TGCAGCGTTGAAGATGGCGTTCGGGATGCTTTCTTT. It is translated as CSVEDGVRDAFF.

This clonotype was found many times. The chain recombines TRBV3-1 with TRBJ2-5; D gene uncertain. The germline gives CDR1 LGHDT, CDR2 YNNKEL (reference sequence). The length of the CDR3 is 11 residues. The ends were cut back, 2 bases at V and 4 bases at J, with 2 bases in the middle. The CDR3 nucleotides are TGTGCCAGCAGCCAATCAGAGACCCAGTACTTC. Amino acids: CASSQSETQYF.

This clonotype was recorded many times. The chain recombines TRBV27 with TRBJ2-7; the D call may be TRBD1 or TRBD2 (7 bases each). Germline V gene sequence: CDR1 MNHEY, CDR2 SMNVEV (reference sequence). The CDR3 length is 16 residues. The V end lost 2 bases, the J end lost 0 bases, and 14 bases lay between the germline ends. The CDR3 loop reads CASSLRGGGASYEQYF. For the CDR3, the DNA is TGTGCCAGCAGTTTACGGGGAGGGGGCGCCTCCTACGAGCAGTACTTC.

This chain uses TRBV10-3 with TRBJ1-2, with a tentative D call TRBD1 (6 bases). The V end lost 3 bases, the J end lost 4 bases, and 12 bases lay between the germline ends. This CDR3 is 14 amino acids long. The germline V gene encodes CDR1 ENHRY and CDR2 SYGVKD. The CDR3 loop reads CAISDRGLSYGYTF. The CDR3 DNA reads TGTGCCATCAGTGACAGGGGATTATCCTATGGCTACACCTTC.

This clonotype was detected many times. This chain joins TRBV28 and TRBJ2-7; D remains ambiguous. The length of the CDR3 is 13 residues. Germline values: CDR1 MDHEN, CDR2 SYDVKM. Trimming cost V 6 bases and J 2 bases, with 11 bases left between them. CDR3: CASSLLVAYEQYF. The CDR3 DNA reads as TGTGCCAGCAGCCTTCTGGTGGCCTACGAGCAGTACTTC.

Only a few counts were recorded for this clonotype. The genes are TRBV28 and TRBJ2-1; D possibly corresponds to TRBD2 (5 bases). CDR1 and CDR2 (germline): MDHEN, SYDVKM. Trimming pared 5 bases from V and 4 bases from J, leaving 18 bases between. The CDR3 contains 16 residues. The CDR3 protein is CASSDSFTGSYNEQFF. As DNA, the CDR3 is TGTGCCAGCAGTGATTCCTTCACGGGATCGTACAATGAGCAGTTCTTC.

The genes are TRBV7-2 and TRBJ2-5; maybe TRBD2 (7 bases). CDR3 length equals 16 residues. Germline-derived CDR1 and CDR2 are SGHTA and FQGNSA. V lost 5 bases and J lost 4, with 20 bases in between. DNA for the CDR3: TGTGCCAGCAGCCTAGGGGGGGCGGTGGGAGGAGAGACCCAGTACTTC. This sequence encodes CASSLGGAVGGETQYF.

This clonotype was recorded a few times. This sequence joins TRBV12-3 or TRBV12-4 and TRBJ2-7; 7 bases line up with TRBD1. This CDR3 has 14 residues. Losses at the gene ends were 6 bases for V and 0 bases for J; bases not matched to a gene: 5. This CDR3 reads CASRRQGVSYEQYF. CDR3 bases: TGTGCCAGCAGGAGGCAGGGGGTCTCCTACGAGCAGTACTTC.

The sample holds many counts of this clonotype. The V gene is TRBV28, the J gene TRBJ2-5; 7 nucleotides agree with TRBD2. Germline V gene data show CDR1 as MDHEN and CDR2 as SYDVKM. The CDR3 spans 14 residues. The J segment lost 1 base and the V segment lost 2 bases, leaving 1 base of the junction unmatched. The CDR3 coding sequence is TGTGCCAGCAGTTTAGGCGGGAGCCAAGAGACCCAGTACTTC. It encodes CASSLGGSQETQYF.

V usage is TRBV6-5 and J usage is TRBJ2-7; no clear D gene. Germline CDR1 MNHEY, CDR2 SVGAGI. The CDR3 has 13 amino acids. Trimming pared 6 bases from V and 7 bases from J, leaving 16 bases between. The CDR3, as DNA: TGTGCCAGCAGCCCCCCGATGCTTCGGGAGCAGTACTTC. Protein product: CASSPPMLREQYF.

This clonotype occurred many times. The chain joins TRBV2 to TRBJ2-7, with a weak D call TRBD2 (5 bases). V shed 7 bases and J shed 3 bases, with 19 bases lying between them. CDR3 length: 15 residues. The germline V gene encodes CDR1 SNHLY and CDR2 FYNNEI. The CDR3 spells CASIPGDNPLYEQYF. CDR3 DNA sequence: TGTGCCAGCATACCCGGGGATAACCCCCTCTACGAGCAGTACTTC.

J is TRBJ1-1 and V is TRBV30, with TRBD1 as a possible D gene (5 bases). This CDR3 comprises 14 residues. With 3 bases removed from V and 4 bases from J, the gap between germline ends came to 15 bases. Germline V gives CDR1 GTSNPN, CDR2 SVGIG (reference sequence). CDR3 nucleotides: TGTGCCTGGAGCGGCGGGTGGGGGGTCACTGAAGCTTTCTTT. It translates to CAWSGGWGVTEAFF.

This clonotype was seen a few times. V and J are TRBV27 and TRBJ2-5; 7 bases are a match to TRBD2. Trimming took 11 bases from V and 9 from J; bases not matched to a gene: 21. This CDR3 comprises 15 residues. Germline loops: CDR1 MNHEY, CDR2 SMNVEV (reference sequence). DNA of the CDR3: TGTGCCTCAAATCCGGCGGGCTGGCCCCGGGGGGCCCAGTACTTC. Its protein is CASNPAGWPRGAQYF.

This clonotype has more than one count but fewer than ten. The DNA of the CDR3 is TGTGCCAGCAGCGCCCGGGACAACTTCTCCGAAGCTTTCTTT. Protein product: CASSARDNFSEAFF. The V gene is TRBV9, the J gene TRBJ1-1; TRBD1 might be the D (6 bases). Germline V CDR1 and CDR2: SGDLS, YYNGEE. V gave up 3 bases and J gave up 8 bases, with 17 bases separating them. This CDR3 spans 14 amino acids.

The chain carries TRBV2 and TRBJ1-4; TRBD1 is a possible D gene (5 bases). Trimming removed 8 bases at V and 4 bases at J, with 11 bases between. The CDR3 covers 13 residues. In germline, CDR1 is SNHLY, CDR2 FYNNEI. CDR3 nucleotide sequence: TGTGCCAGCTCCCGGGACGGTAATGAAAAACTGTTTTTT. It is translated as CASSRDGNEKLFF.

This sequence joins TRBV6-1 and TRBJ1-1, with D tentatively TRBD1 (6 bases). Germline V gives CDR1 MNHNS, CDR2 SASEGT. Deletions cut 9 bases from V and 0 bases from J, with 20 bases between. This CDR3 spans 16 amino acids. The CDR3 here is CASSGGGTYLNTEAFF. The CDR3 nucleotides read TGTGCCAGTTCCGGCGGCGGGACATACCTGAACACTGAAGCTTTCTTT.

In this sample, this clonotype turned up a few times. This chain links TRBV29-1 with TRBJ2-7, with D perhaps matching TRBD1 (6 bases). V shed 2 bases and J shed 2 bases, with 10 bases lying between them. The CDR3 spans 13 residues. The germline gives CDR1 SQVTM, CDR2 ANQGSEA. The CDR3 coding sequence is TGCAGCGTTGAATCACCAGGGGCCTACGAGCAGTACTTC. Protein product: CSVESPGAYEQYF.

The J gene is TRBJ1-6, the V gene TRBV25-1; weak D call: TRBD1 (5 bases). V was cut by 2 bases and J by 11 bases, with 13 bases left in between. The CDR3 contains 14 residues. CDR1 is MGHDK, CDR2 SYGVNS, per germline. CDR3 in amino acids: CASSEIRVYPPLHF. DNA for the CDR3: TGTGCCAGCAGTGAAATCAGGGTTTATCCACCCCTCCACTTT.

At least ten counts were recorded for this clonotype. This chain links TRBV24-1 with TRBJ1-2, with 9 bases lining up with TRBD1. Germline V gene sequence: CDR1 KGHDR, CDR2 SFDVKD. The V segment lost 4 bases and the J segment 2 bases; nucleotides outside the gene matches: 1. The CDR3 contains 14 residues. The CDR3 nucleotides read TGTGCCACCAGTGAACAGGGGGCGAACTATGGCTACACCTTC. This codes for CATSEQGANYGYTF.

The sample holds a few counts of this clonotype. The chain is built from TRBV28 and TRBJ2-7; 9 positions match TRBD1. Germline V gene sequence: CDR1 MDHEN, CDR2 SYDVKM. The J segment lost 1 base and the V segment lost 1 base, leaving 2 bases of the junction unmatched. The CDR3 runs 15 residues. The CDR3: CASSLFGTGSYEQYF. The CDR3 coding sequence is TGTGCCAGCAGTTTATTTGGGACAGGGTCCTACGAGCAGTACTTC.

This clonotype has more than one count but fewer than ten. CDR3 loop: CASSPSQGVVDAFF. DNA of the CDR3: TGTGCCAGCTCACCGTCCCAGGGAGTCGTTGATGCTTTCTTT. The chain joins TRBV18 to TRBJ1-1, with TRBD1 as a possible D gene (5 bases). There are 14 residues in the CDR3. Trimming cost V 3 bases and J 11 bases, with 19 bases left between them. CDR1 and CDR2 (germline): KGHSH, LQKENI.

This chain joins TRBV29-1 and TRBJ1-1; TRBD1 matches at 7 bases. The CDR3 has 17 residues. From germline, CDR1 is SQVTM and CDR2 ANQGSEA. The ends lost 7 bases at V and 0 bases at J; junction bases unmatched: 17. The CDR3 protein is CSGGGGRTGAMNTEAFF. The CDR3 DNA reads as TGCAGCGGGGGGGGGGGGCGTACAGGGGCCATGAACACTGAAGCTTTCTTT.

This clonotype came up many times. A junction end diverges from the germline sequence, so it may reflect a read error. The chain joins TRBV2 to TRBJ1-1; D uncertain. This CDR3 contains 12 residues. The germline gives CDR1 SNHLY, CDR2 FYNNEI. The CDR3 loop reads CASSERNAEAFF. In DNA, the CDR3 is TGTGCCAGCAGCGAGAGGAACGCTGAAGCTTTCTTT.